Listed below are T cell receptor beta chains from one sample, sequenced in a study of T cells in Graves' hyperthyroidism and ophthalmopathy. TCRdb re-called the multiplex PCR reads through MiXCR, storing one row per CDR3 protein. Counted here are approximately 270,000 distinct CDR3 sequences, roughly 14% occurring once; the ten biggest clones make up about 14%. Source material: blood. The receptors shown here come from a woman aged 35 to 49 with Graves' hyperthyroidism that later progressed to Graves' ophthalmopathy. The CDR3 runs from the conserved cysteine through the conserved F or W. Fields, in order: D gene, J gene, clone size, V gene, CDR3 protein, CDR3 DNA. A D gene is named only where the DNA matches it firmly. The size entry is marked missing in some rows and otherwise reads once, few, many or a size class.

- | TRBJ2-2 | many | TRBV7-3 | CASSLIQTWNTGELFF | TGTGCCAGCAGCTTAATTCAAACGTGGAACACCGGGGAGCTGTTTTTT
- | TRBJ2-7 | many | TRBV6-2/TRBV6-3 | CASSIGSYEQYF | TGTGCCAGCTCAATCGGATCCTACGAGCAGTACTTC
- | TRBJ2-7 | few | TRBV11-3 | CASSLAQGPYEQYF | TGTGCCAGCAGCTTGGCCCAAGGGCCCTACGAGCAGTACTTC
TRBD2 | TRBJ2-1 | many | TRBV30 | CAWSRLAGGPVEQFF | TGTGCCTGGAGTCGACTAGCGGGAGGGCCTGTTGAGCAGTTCTTC
TRBD1 | TRBJ2-3 | - | TRBV28 | CASSSTGTGSPRQYF | TGTGCCAGCAGTTCCACCGGGACAGGGTCCCCGAGGCAGTATTTT
- | TRBJ2-2 | many | TRBV6-5 | CASSYPAQGNTGELFF | TGTGCCAGCAGTTACCCTGCACAGGGGAACACCGGGGAGCTGTTTTTT
- | TRBJ2-1 | many | TRBV19 | CASSILGNEQFF | TGTGCCAGTAGTATCCTCGGAAATGAGCAGTTCTTC
- | TRBJ1-5 | few | TRBV6-1 | CASSVEGIMWGLGNQPQHF | TGTGCCAGCAGTGTAGAAGGCATTATGTGGGGGCTGGGCAATCAGCCCCAGCATTTT
- | TRBJ1-5 | many | TRBV7-9 | CASSLNPLGQPQHF | TGTGCCAGCAGCTTAAATCCACTGGGTCAGCCCCAGCATTTT
- | TRBJ2-3 | many | TRBV29-1 | CSVVEQSRDTQYF | TGCAGCGTTGTAGAGCAAAGTCGCGATACGCAGTATTTT
TRBD1 | TRBJ2-7 | many | TRBV5-1 | CASSLSGTELYEQYF | TGCGCCAGCAGTCTGTCAGGGACAGAACTCTACGAGCAGTACTTC
TRBD2 | TRBJ2-7 | many | TRBV20-1 | CSAYLGLAGIGYEQYF | TGCAGTGCCTACTTAGGACTAGCGGGAATTGGCTACGAGCAGTACTTC
TRBD1 | TRBJ1-1 | many | TRBV6-1 | CASITGTGGTEAFF | TGTGCCAGCATTACCGGGACAGGGGGCACTGAAGCTTTCTTT
TRBD2 | TRBJ2-1 | few | TRBV3-1 | CASSRRLGTSGRYGNEQFF | TGTGCCAGCAGCCGCAGACTAGGGACTAGCGGGAGATATGGCAATGAGCAGTTCTTC
TRBD2 | TRBJ2-1 | many | TRBV28 | CATREYGREQFF | TGTGCCACGCGCGAATACGGGAGGGAGCAGTTCTTC
- | TRBJ1-1 | many | TRBV6-2/TRBV6-3 | CASSYAGGVGTEAFF | TGTGCCAGCAGTTACGCGGGGGGCGTTGGGACTGAAGCTTTCTTT
TRBD2 | TRBJ2-1 | many | TRBV28 | CASREGLAGDNEQFF | TGTGCCAGCAGAGAAGGACTAGCGGGAGACAATGAGCAGTTCTTC
TRBD1 | TRBJ1-3 | many | TRBV6-5 | CASKSDREAGNTIYF | TGTGCCAGCAAGTCGGACAGGGAAGCTGGAAACACCATATATTTT
- | TRBJ2-5 | many | TRBV28 | CASSTQPRTWLRIETQYF | TGTGCCAGCAGTACTCAGCCCCGAACTTGGTTGCGGATCGAGACCCAGTACTTC
- | TRBJ1-5 | - | TRBV19 | CASSRAGSRPQHF | TGTGCCAGTAGTAGGGCTGGCAGTCGGCCCCAGCATTTT
- | TRBJ1-2 | many | TRBV6-1 | CASRRDLGQTNYGYTF | TGTGCCAGCAGACGCGATCTTGGACAGACTAACTATGGCTACACCTTC
TRBD2 | TRBJ2-5 | many | TRBV7-9 | CASSFGAGGETQYF | TGTGCCAGCAGCTTCGGAGCGGGAGGGGAGACCCAGTACTTC
- | TRBJ2-3 | many | TRBV6-1 | CASRLIFTGNTDTQYF | TGTGCCAGCAGACTTATTTTTACAGGGAACACAGATACGCAGTATTTT
- | TRBJ2-7 | many | TRBV11-2 | CASSFNPYYEQYF | TGTGCCAGCAGCTTTAATCCCTACTACGAGCAGTACTTC
- | TRBJ2-4 | - | TRBV7-6 | CASRPGQTKNIQYF | TGTGCCAGCAGACCTGGCCAGACTAAAAACATTCAGTACTTC
- | TRBJ2-5 | many | TRBV28 | CASSSPSYGWVETQYF | TGTGCCAGCAGTTCTCCTTCCTACGGGTGGGTGGAGACCCAGTACTTC
TRBD2 | TRBJ2-1 | - | TRBV12-3/TRBV12-4 | CASSAKTSGRNEQFF | TGTGCCAGCAGTGCTAAGACTAGCGGGAGGAATGAGCAGTTCTTC
TRBD1 | TRBJ1-5 | - | TRBV20-1 | CSASRDRDHWPQHF | TGCAGTGCTAGCCGGGACAGGGACCATTGGCCCCAGCATTTT
- | TRBJ1-1 | many | TRBV11-2 | CASSLVFLNTEAFF | TGTGCCAGCAGCTTAGTATTTCTGAACACTGAAGCTTTCTTT
- | TRBJ2-7 | many | TRBV11-2 | CASSHDGREQYF | TGTGCCAGCAGCCACGACGGGCGTGAGCAGTACTTC
TRBD1 | TRBJ2-7 | many | TRBV5-5 | CASSLVPGTGITSEQYF | TGTGCCAGCAGCTTGGTCCCCGGGACAGGGATAACTTCGGAGCAGTACTTC
TRBD2 | TRBJ2-3 | many | TRBV6-1 | CASTPGGDTQYF | TGTGCCAGCACGCCGGGAGGAGATACGCAGTATTTT
- | TRBJ2-7 | few | TRBV4-1 | CASSLTDSAYEQYF | TGCGCCAGCAGCCTTACGGACAGTGCCTACGAGCAGTACTTC
TRBD1 | TRBJ2-7 | few | TRBV30 | CAWSVPRTGRSSYEQYF | TGTGCCTGGAGTGTACCCCGGACAGGGAGGAGCTCCTACGAGCAGTACTTC
- | TRBJ2-6 | few | TRBV15 | CATTSDRDSGANVLTF | TGTGCCACCACCTCAGACAGAGACTCTGGGGCCAACGTCCTGACTTTC
- | TRBJ2-7 | many | TRBV20-1 | CSARDDGSYEQYF | TGCAGTGCTAGGGATGACGGATCCTACGAGCAGTACTTC
- | TRBJ1-1 | - | TRBV20-1 | CSASAGHRDTEAFF | TGCAGTGCTAGCGCGGGACACCGTGACACTGAAGCTTTCTTT
- | TRBJ2-5 | - | TRBV2 | CASKGNRETQYF | TGTGCCAGCAAGGGCAACAGAGAGACCCAGTACTTC
TRBD1 | TRBJ2-1 | many | TRBV27 | CASSLQGASYISYNEQFF | TGTGCCAGCAGTTTACAGGGGGCTAGCTACATCTCCTACAATGAGCAGTTCTTC
TRBD1 | TRBJ2-3 | many | TRBV28 | CASSLILNRQGPTDTQYF | TGTGCCAGCAGTTTGATCCTTAATCGACAGGGCCCCACAGATACGCAGTATTTT
TRBD1 | TRBJ2-2 | many | TRBV28 | CASSSQGAGTGELFF | TGTGCCAGCAGTTCACAGGGGGCGGGCACCGGGGAGCTGTTTTTT
- | TRBJ2-7 | many | TRBV10-3 | CAISEPGLEQYF | TGTGCCATCAGTGAGCCAGGACTCGAGCAGTACTTC
TRBD1 | TRBJ1-5 | many | TRBV27 | CASSPRDRPFNSNQPQHF | TGTGCCAGCAGTCCAAGGGACAGGCCTTTTAATAGCAATCAGCCCCAGCATTTT
- | TRBJ1-1 | many | TRBV19 | CASSSGTRAFF | TGTGCCAGTAGTTCCGGGACACGAGCTTTCTTT
- | TRBJ2-6 | few | TRBV7-9 | CASSLSRGAGANVLTF | TGTGCCAGCAGCTTAAGTAGGGGGGCTGGGGCCAACGTCCTGACTTTC
TRBD1 | TRBJ1-2 | many | TRBV7-2 | CASSLPGTGGRSGYTF | TGTGCCAGCAGCTTACCCGGGACAGGGGGTAGATCTGGCTACACCTTC
- | TRBJ1-6 | many | TRBV19 | CASPRDYYNSPLHF | TGTGCCAGTCCGAGGGACTATTATAATTCACCCCTCCACTTT
- | TRBJ1-1 | many | TRBV7-3 | CASSPLGTKNTEAFF | TGTGCCAGCAGCCCCCTCGGGACCAAGAACACTGAAGCTTTCTTT
TRBD1 | TRBJ1-1 | - | TRBV5-8 | CASSPGKGQGRSLNTEAFF | TGTGCCAGCAGCCCCGGTAAGGGACAGGGGAGGTCGTTGAACACTGAAGCTTTCTTT
- | TRBJ1-1 | once | TRBV12-3/TRBV12-4 | CASSPRSTENTEAFF | TGTGCCAGCAGCCCCCGCAGTACCGAGAACACTGAAGCTTTCTTT
TRBD1 | TRBJ1-6 | - | TRBV28 | CASSPNRGLSYNSPLHF | TGTGCCAGCAGCCCCAACAGGGGCCTCTCCTATAATTCACCCCTCCACTTT
TRBD1 | TRBJ1-1 | few | TRBV29-1 | CSVRQGLWAFF | TGCAGCGTCAGACAGGGACTATGGGCTTTCTTT
TRBD2 | TRBJ2-7 | few | TRBV28 | CASSFSSGSSYEQYF | TGTGCCAGCAGTTTTTCTAGCGGGAGCTCCTACGAGCAGTACTTC
TRBD1 | TRBJ1-1 | few | TRBV6-2/TRBV6-3 | CASSNYGTGANAFF | TGTGCCAGCAGTAACTACGGGACAGGGGCGAATGCTTTCTTT